This is a list of T cell receptor beta chains from one sample in a study of blood T cells in healthy people across ages. A single record per CDR3 protein comes from TCRdb applying MiXCR to the 5' RACE reads. The top ten hold under 20% of the sample, which has 1 million or so distinct CDR3 sequences, under 55% seen once. The specimen was blood. All receptors derive from a woman in her fifties or sixties in good health. The CDR3 runs from the conserved cysteine through the conserved F or W. A D gene is named only where the DNA matches it firmly. Size values are once, few and many counts, or a class for expanded clones, and some rows have none.

>TRBJ2-1|TRBD2|NA|TRBV20-1
CSARDPGSGRVSYDEQFF
TGCAGTGCTAGAGATCCGGGTAGCGGGAGGGTGTCCTACGATGAGCAGTTCTTC
>TRBJ2-1|NA|NA|TRBV2
CASRIFRDNEQFF
TGTGCCAGCAGGATATTCAGGGACAATGAGCAGTTCTTC
>TRBJ1-1|NA|NA|TRBV2
CASSEGKGRVAFF
TGTGCCAGCAGTGAAGGAAAAGGGAGGGTAGCTTTCTTT
>TRBJ2-7|TRBD1|few|TRBV25-1
CASSETGVVYEQYF
TGTGCCAGCAGTGAAACAGGGGTAGTCTACGAGCAGTACTTC
>TRBJ2-5|TRBD1|NA|TRBV28
CASSSGGEGETQYF
TGTGCCAGCAGTTCAGGGGGCGAAGGAGAGACCCAGTACTTC
>TRBJ1-2|TRBD1|NA|TRBV5-4
CASSPGGQNINYGYTF
TGTGCCAGCAGCCCAGGGGGACAGAACATTAACTATGGCTACACCTTC
>TRBJ2-2|NA|NA|TRBV11-2
CASSSRTAGLLGGELFF
TGTGCCAGCAGCTCTAGAACAGCGGGTTTACTAGGCGGGGAGCTGTTTTTT
>TRBJ1-2|NA|NA|TRBV3-1
CASSQGRNMGGYGYTF
TGTGCCAGCAGCCAAGGCCGCAACATGGGTGGCTATGGCTACACCTTC
>TRBJ2-2|NA|NA|TRBV6-2/TRBV6-3
CASSYFSGSDGNTGELFF
TGTGCCAGCAGTTACTTTTCCGGGAGTGACGGGAACACCGGGGAGCTGTTTTTT
>TRBJ2-5|NA|few|TRBV11-1
CASSSPGPRETQYF
TGTGCCAGCTCAAGCCCGGGCCCCCGGGAGACCCAGTACTTC
>TRBJ1-1|NA|few|TRBV7-2
CASSLALSRLGTEAFF
TGTGCCAGCAGCTTAGCGCTAAGCCGCTTGGGGACTGAAGCTTTCTTT
>TRBJ2-5|NA|NA|TRBV12-3/TRBV12-4
CASSLMRETQYF
TGTGCCAGCAGTTTAATGAGAGAGACCCAGTACTTC
>TRBJ2-1|TRBD2|NA|TRBV7-9
CASSSRLAGGINEQFF
TGTGCCAGCAGCTCCAGACTAGCGGGAGGCATAAATGAGCAGTTCTTC
>TRBJ2-6|TRBD1|NA|TRBV6-1
CASSRAGTGDAGANVLTF
TGTGCCAGTAGTCGCGCCGGGACAGGGGACGCTGGGGCCAACGTCCTGACTTTC
>TRBJ2-1|TRBD2|many|TRBV10-3
CAISGSTSGRPEQFF
TGTGCCATTAGCGGGTCGACTAGCGGGAGGCCTGAGCAGTTCTTC
>TRBJ2-3|NA|NA|TRBV13
CASSLEAGMVTDTQYF
TGTGCCAGCAGCTTAGAGGCGGGAATGGTTACAGATACGCAGTATTTT
>TRBJ1-2|NA|many|TRBV12-3/TRBV12-4
CASSDGINYGYTF
TGTGCCAGCAGCGACGGGATAAACTATGGCTACACCTTC
>TRBJ2-1|NA|NA|TRBV20-1
CSARDRDTVRIDEQFF
TGCAGTGCTAGAGATCGAGACACGGTTCGGATTGATGAGCAGTTCTTC
>TRBJ2-1|NA|NA|TRBV9
CASSALSGGGNEQFF
TGTGCCAGCAGCGCCCTTAGCGGAGGGGGCAATGAGCAGTTCTTC
>TRBJ2-7|NA|NA|TRBV5-5
CVSSLEGSYYEQYF
TGTGTCAGCAGCTTGGAAGGCAGTTACTACGAGCAGTACTTC
>TRBJ2-5|TRBD1|NA|TRBV5-6
CASSLEDRGIGETQYF
TGTGCCAGCAGCTTGGAGGACAGGGGGATAGGGGAGACCCAGTACTTC
>TRBJ2-1|TRBD1|many|TRBV28
CASSTKNRGNNEQFF
TGTGCCAGCAGCACCAAGAACAGGGGGAACAATGAGCAGTTCTTC
>TRBJ1-6|NA|NA|TRBV14
CASSPFGPHNSPLHF
TGTGCCAGCAGCCCATTCGGGCCACATAATTCACCCCTCCACTTT
>TRBJ2-5|TRBD2|NA|TRBV6-2/TRBV6-3
CASRGSGTEETQYF
TGTGCCAGCAGGGGTAGCGGGACTGAAGAGACCCAGTACTTC
>TRBJ2-1|NA|NA|TRBV3-1
CASSQEFSRTKNEQFF
TGTGCCAGCAGCCAAGAATTTAGCAGGACGAAAAATGAGCAGTTCTTC
>TRBJ1-4|NA|NA|TRBV6-5
CASSPEGAPGKLFF
TGTGCCAGCAGCCCGGAAGGGGCCCCTGGAAAACTGTTTTTT
>TRBJ2-7|NA|few|TRBV29-1
CSGGGGLEQYF
TGCAGCGGTGGAGGGGGGCTGGAGCAGTACTTC
>TRBJ2-7|NA|NA|TRBV15
CATSRGDSYYGQYF
TGTGCCACCAGCAGAGGCGACTCCTACTACGGGCAGTACTTC
>TRBJ2-1|TRBD2|NA|TRBV20-1
CSARDQTSGNNEQFF
TGCAGTGCTAGAGATCAAACTAGCGGTAACAATGAGCAGTTCTTC
>TRBJ2-3|TRBD2|many|TRBV4-1
CASSNELAGTQYF
TGCGCCAGCAGCAATGAACTAGCGGGAACGCAGTATTTT
>TRBJ1-1|NA|NA|TRBV14
CASSGARTNTEAFF
TGTGCCAGCAGCGGGGCCAGGACGAACACTGAAGCTTTCTTT
>TRBJ2-7|NA|NA|TRBV7-9
CASRRGQSEQYF
TGTGCCAGCAGACGCGGACAGAGCGAGCAGTACTTC
>TRBJ2-5|NA|NA|TRBV10-2
CASSESSIEQYF
TGCGCCAGCAGTGAGTCTAGTATTGAGCAGTACTTC
>TRBJ2-1|TRBD2|NA|TRBV27
CASSPSSGVYNEQFF
TGTGCCAGCAGTCCATCTAGCGGAGTCTACAATGAGCAGTTCTTC
>TRBJ2-7|TRBD2|few|TRBV13
CASSSAGGAPYEQYF
TGTGCCAGCAGCTCAGCGGGAGGGGCCCCCTACGAGCAGTACTTC
>TRBJ2-7|TRBD2|few|TRBV4-2
CASSQVTSGAAYEQYF
TGTGCCAGCAGCCAAGTTACTAGCGGGGCCGCCTACGAGCAGTACTTC
>TRBJ1-2|TRBD1|NA|TRBV10-3
CAISETPGQGTYGYTF
TGTGCCATCAGTGAGACACCGGGACAGGGGACCTATGGCTACACCTTC
>TRBJ2-1|TRBD1|many|TRBV20-1
CSARVGQGGPYNEQFF
TGCAGTGCTAGAGTCGGACAGGGGGGACCCTACAATGAGCAGTTCTTC
>TRBJ2-1|NA|NA|TRBV20-1
CSASRGTISQNEQFF
TGCAGTGCTAGCCGGGGGACAATATCTCAGAATGAGCAGTTCTTC
>TRBJ2-1|TRBD2|NA|TRBV12-3/TRBV12-4
CASSHVSGTSVSYNEQFF
TGTGCCAGCAGCCACGTATCGGGGACTAGCGTCTCCTACAATGAGCAGTTCTTC
>TRBJ2-1|TRBD2|NA|TRBV7-9
CASSLSGTSDEQFF
TGTGCCAGCAGCTTATCAGGGACTAGCGATGAGCAGTTCTTC